This T cell receptor (beta chain) was obtained from a study of T cells after posttransplantation cyclophosphamide. The study, taken as a whole, reports: Donor CD8+ memory clones often dominated recipient blood repertoires at later times. Tissue-infiltrating T cells from skin or gut overlapped little with blood T cells.

Profiled with immunoSEQ multiplex PCR; TCRdb holds only in-frame clones, not every one. The sample shows 20,000 or so clones, approximately 90% of them seen only once. V lost 6 bases to trimming and J lost 2 bases; unmatched junction nucleotides: 5. CDR1 is MNHEY and CDR2 is SVGAGI in the germline V gene. The length of the CDR3 is 14 residues. Controls had myeloablative marrow grafts with methotrexate and calcineurin inhibitor, sampled at 1 year. Turning to this clone: What it recognizes is unknown.

The chain joins TRBV6-5 to TRBJ2-3, with 7 bases matching TRBD2. This sequence was found in a female patient aged 25-40 years who received an allogeneic stem cell transplant from an unrelated donor, was CMV-positive, and had acute and chronic GVHD. Some T cells could come from the graft donor. Here the sequenced sample was PBMCs, taken just over 350 days after allogeneic stem cell transplant with calcineurin inhibitor and methotrexate. The CDR3 is CASSWSGTTDTQYF. CDR3 in DNA: TGTGCCAGCAGCTGGAGCGGGACCACAGATACGCAGTATTTT.